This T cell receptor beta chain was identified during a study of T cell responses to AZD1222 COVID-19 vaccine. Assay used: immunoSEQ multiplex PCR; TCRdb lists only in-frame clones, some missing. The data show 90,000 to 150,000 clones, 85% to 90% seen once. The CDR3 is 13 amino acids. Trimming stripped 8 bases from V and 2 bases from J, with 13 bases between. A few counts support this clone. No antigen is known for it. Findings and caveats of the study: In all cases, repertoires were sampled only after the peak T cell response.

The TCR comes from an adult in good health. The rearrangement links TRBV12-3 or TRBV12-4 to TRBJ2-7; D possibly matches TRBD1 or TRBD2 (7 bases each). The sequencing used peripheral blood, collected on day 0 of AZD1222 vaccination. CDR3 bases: TGTGCCAGCGCGACAGGGAGGGCCTACGAGCAGTACTTC. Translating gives CASATGRAYEQYF.